One and the same sample provided the 11 T cell receptor beta chains below, sequenced in a study of Graves' ophthalmopathy and Graves' hyperthyroidism (dated by TCRdb to 2016 to 2019). Sequencer: Illumina HiSeq 2000. For repertoire sequencing, the TCR beta CDR3 regions were amplified from RNA transcripts. A first-round RT-PCR used HTBI primers with the Qiagen OneStep RT-PCR kit, followed by a second-round multiplex PCR, size selection and purification. Using fastp trimming at Q25 and MiXCR clonotype assembly, TCRdb reanalyzed the public sequencing data and kept in-frame beta chains. One record per CDR3 amino acid sequence lists the most common genes and DNA. This sample has roughly 1.1 million distinct CDR3 sequences in its table, and roughly 35% of those were observed once. The ten most abundant clones make up 11% of the sample. The sample consisted of peripheral blood or thyroid tissue (not recorded which). These receptors all come from an adult man with Graves' hyperthyroidism.

This clonotype was seen many times. With a much larger clone just one base away, this may be a read error. This rearrangement joins TRBV5-1 to TRBJ2-5; 7 positions agree with TRBD2. This CDR3 has 12 residues. Trimming at V came to 7 bases and at J to 0 bases, leaving 0 bases not matched to a gene. Per the germline V gene, CDR1 is SGHRS and CDR2 is YFSETQ. CDR3: CASRGDQETQYF. Written as DNA, the CDR3 is TGCGCCAGCCGGGGGGACCAAGAGACCCAGTACTTC. Filled out from reference TRBV5-1 and TRBJ2-5, the complete variable domain reads KAGVTQTPRYLIKTRGQQVTLSCSPISGHRSVSWYQQTPGQGLQFLFEYFSETQRNKGNFPGRFSGRQFSNSRSEMNVSTLELGDSALYLCASRGDQETQYFGPGTRLLVL.

The chain links TRBV4-1 to TRBJ1-4; tentative D call: TRBD1 (5 bases). The CDR3 is made up of 14 amino acids. Trimming removed 3 bases from V and 8 bases from J, with 13 bases in between. CDR1 MGHRA and CDR2 YSYEKL come from the germline V gene. The CDR3 DNA reads TGCGCCAGCAGCCAGGGAGGGGTTCGGGAAAAACTGTTTTTT. Encoded protein: CASSQGGVREKLFF.

The rearrangement links TRBV6-1 to TRBJ2-5; D possibly matches TRBD1 or TRBD2 (5 bases each). V was shortened by 7 bases and J by 3 bases, with 24 bases between the two germline ends. From germline, CDR1 is MNHNS and CDR2 SASEGT. The CDR3 runs to 17 residues. The CDR3 coding sequence is TGTGCCAGCAATCGGGACCGCTTCGAGTACCTAAAAGAGACCCAGTACTTC. Its translation: CASNRDRFEYLKETQYF.

A few counts support this clonotype. The J gene is TRBJ1-2, the V gene TRBV20-1; TRBD1 matches at 7 bases. Trimming at V came to 5 bases and at J to 3 bases, leaving 9 bases not matched to a gene. The germline V gene has CDR1 DFQATT and CDR2 SNEGSKA (reference sequence). The CDR3 is made up of 14 amino acids. Written as DNA, the CDR3 is TGCAGTGCTCGCGAGACAGGGACGTACTATGGCTACACCTTC. Its translation is CSARETGTYYGYTF.

The chain has TRBV20-1 and TRBJ1-5, with a tentative D call TRBD1 (6 bases). Germline V gene data show CDR1 as DFQATT and CDR2 as SNEGSKA (reference sequence). Trimming removed 3 bases from V and 2 bases from J, with 14 bases in between. CDR3 length: 15 amino acids. As DNA, the CDR3 is TGCAGTGCTAGGGCCCCGGGGGCCGGCAATCAGCCCCAGCATTTT. It translates to CSARAPGAGNQPQHF.

Concerning this clonotype itself: It may be a read error: a sequence one base away is much more abundant. The chain recombines TRBV20-1 with TRBJ1-5, with D maybe TRBD1 (6 bases). V was pared by 3 bases and J by 6 bases, with 18 bases between. There are 15 residues in the CDR3. Germline V gene data show CDR1 as DFQATT and CDR2 as SNEGSKA (reference sequence). The DNA of the CDR3 is TGCAGTGCTAGCGACCTGGGAAGGGGGATTCAGCCCCAGCATTTT. It codes for CSASDLGRGIQPQHF.

The V gene is TRBV10-2, the J gene TRBJ2-3; TRBD2 agrees at 12 bases. The trim removed 7 bases at V and 3 bases at J, leaving 2 bases unmatched. The CDR3 is made up of 14 amino acids. In germline, CDR1 is WSHSY, CDR2 SAAADI. The CDR3 region is CASTTSGGTDTQYF. The CDR3 bases are TGCGCCAGCACGACTAGCGGGGGTACAGATACGCAGTATTTT.

V gene TRBV7-9 combines with J gene TRBJ1-2; no clear D. The germline gives CDR1 SEHNR, CDR2 FQNEAQ (reference sequence). Deletions cut 6 bases from V and 2 bases from J, with 7 bases between. The CDR3 covers 12 residues. CDR3 protein: CASRDHNYGYTF. The CDR3 nucleotides read TGTGCCAGCAGAGATCACAACTATGGCTACACCTTC.

The sample holds a few counts of this clonotype. Without the conserved terminal phenylalanine or tryptophan, this CDR3 likely stems from a read error. The chain links TRBV11-2 to TRBJ2-6; no clear D. The CDR3 loop spans 13 amino acids. Per the germline V gene, CDR1 is SGHAT and CDR2 is FQNNGV. Trimming pared 3 bases from V and 2 bases from J, leaving 2 bases between. The CDR3, as DNA: TGTGCCAGCAGCTTCACTGGGGCCAACGTCCTGACTCCA. Residues: CASSFTGANVLTP.

There are many counts of this clonotype. This sequence joins TRBV2 and TRBJ1-1; D remains ambiguous. Germline V gene lookup returns CDR1 SNHLY and CDR2 FYNNEI. This CDR3 has 14 amino acids. Trimming removed 5 bases at V and 1 base at J, with 11 bases between. The CDR3 DNA is TGTGCCAGCAGTCCCCAAACTAGGAACACTGAAGCTTTCTTT. Protein sequence: CASSPQTRNTEAFF.

This chain links TRBV7-2 with TRBJ2-7; D might be TRBD1 (6 bases). This CDR3 comprises 14 residues. The V gene lost 4 bases and the J gene lost 6 bases, with 16 bases spanning the gap. Germline loops: CDR1 SGHTA, CDR2 FQGNSA. The CDR3 sequence: CASSYYRVRGEQYF. The DNA of the CDR3 is TGTGCCAGCAGCTACTACAGGGTTCGCGGCGAGCAGTACTTC.